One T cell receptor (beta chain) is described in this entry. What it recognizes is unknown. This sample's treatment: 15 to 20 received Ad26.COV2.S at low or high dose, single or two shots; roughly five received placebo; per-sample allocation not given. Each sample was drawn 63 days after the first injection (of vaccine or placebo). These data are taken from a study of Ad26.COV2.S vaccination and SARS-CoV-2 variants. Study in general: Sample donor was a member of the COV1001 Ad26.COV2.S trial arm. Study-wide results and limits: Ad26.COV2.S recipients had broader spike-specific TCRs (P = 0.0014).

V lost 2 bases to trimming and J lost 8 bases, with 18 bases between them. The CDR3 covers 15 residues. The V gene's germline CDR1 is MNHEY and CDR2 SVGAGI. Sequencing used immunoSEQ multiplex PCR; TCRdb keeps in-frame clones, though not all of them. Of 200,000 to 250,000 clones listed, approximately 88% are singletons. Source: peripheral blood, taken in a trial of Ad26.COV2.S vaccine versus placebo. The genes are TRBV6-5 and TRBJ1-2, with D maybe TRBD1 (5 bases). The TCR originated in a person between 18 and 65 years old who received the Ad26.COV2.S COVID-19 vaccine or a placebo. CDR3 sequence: CASSYVGLKRGGYTF. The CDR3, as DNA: TGTGCCAGCAGTTACGTGGGACTTAAAAGAGGAGGCTACACCTTC.